This T cell receptor (beta chain) was profiled in a study of cytomegalovirus exposure and HLA in healthy donors. Findings and caveats of the study: Associated with cytomegalovirus, according to the listing, were 170 or so TCR beta chains. In a later analysis, V- and J-gene trimming of beta chains associated with a DCLRE1C missense variant, replicated independently. Most subjects had HLA-A and HLA-B alleles reportedly predicted accurately by TCR beta sequences.

With 60 Vbeta and 13 Jbeta primers, the PCR was carried out. Using immunoSEQ multiplex PCR, the repertoire was profiled, and TCRdb retains in-frame clones only, with some absent. The data contain 150,000 to 180,000 clones, about 76% of them singletons. A note on this clone: What it binds is unknown.

Germline assignment: CDR1 SGHDN and CDR2 FVKESK. V lost 4 bases and J lost 2; bases outside the gene matches: 3. This CDR3 has 15 amino acids. This sequence originates from a man aged 30-40 years in good health and CMV-seropositive. Sequencing was done on a sample of PBMCs. This chain uses TRBV14 with TRBJ2-3; 10 bases fit TRBD1. The CDR3: CASSRDRGFTDTQYF. DNA of the CDR3: TGTGCCAGCAGCCGGGACAGGGGTTTCACAGATACGCAGTATTTT.